This T cell receptor (beta chain) was identified in a study of immune heterogeneity within non-small cell lung tumors. General study findings and limits: Each patient's tumor sites shared recurring identical dominant CDR3 beta clonotypes, and individual sites also carried their own high-frequency clones. Across individual patients, the high-frequency T-cell receptor beta clonotypes were largely distinct.

Bulk tumor genomic DNA constituted the template, at about 600 ng per sample. Multiple widely separated biopsies were taken from each primary tumor at surgery. The study cohort was described as untreated, and its members had newly diagnosed non-small cell lung cancer. They went on to have curative surgery. Every donor was a newly diagnosed non-small cell lung cancer patient having surgery with curative intent. This clonotype rates as medium-sized. Its matching antigen is unknown. The germline CDR1 and CDR2 sequences are DFQATT and SNEGSKA (reference sequence). The V gene end was trimmed by 6 bases and the J gene end by 9 bases; junction bases not matched to a gene: 14. The CDR3 consists of 14 residues. The authors amplified TCR beta CDR3 by multiplex PCR with 32 V and 13 J primers. TCRdb analysed the multiplex PCR reads with MiXCR anew, one entry per CDR3 protein. Among approximately 6,000 distinct CDR3 sequences listed, 22% were seen once.

This rearrangement joins TRBV20-1 to TRBJ2-1, with 7 bases identical to TRBD2. This TCR was recovered from a man aged 55 to 69 with non-small cell lung cancer. Sequenced material: lung tumor tissue. CDR3 region: CSAGPGTTVGEQFF. For the CDR3, the DNA is TGCAGTGCCGGGCCGGGGACTACCGTAGGTGAGCAGTTCTTC.